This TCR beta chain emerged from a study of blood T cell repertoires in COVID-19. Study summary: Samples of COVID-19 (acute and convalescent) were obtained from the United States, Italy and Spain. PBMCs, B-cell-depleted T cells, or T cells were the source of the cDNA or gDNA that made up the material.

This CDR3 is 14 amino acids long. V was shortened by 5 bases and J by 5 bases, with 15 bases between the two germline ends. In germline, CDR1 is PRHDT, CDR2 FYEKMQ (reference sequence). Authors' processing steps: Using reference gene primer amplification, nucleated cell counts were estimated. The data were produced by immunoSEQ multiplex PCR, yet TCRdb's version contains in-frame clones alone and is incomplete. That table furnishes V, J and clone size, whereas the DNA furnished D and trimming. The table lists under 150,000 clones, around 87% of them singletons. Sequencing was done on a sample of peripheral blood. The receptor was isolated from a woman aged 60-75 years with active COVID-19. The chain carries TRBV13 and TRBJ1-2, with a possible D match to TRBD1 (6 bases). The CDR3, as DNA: TGTGCCAGCAGCCAATCAGGGGTCTCATATGGCTACACCTTC. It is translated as CASSQSGVSYGYTF.